The 32 T cell receptor beta chains presented below share a single source sample, sequenced in a study of glioma-infiltrating T cells. Amplification of TCR alpha and beta CDR3 regions from RNA used iRepertoire nested multiplex PCR. TCRdb reprocessed the multiplex PCR reads via MiXCR and lists one record per CDR3 protein. Among some 100,000 distinct CDR3 sequences listed, under 30% were seen once. The material sequenced was glioma tissue, nonneoplastic brain tissue, or PBMCs (not recorded which). Receptor source: a human donor with low-grade glioma or glioblastoma, undergoing nonglioma brain surgery, or in good health (not recorded which).

Ten or more counts support this clonotype. V usage is TRBV27 and J usage is TRBJ1-5; TRBD1 matches 8 bases. Germline CDR1 is MNHEY and CDR2 is SMNVEV (reference sequence). The CDR3 length is 17 residues. After removal of 3 bases from V and 2 bases from J, the junction contained 9 bases not matched to a gene. The CDR3 region is CASSFWDRSHGNQPQHF. The CDR3 bases are TGTGCCAGCAGTTTTTGGGACAGGAGTCATGGCAATCAGCCCCAGCATTTT.

The rearrangement uses TRBV7-2 and TRBJ2-1; D is unresolved. CDR1 and CDR2 from the germline V gene are SGHTA and FQGNSA. Trimming shortened V by 3 bases and J by 10 bases, and 10 bases separated the two germline ends. The CDR3 covers 12 residues. As DNA, the CDR3 is TGTGCCAGCAGCTTGCTGCCCACCGAGCAGTTCTTC. As protein: CASSLLPTEQFF.

At least ten counts were recorded for this clonotype. The rearrangement uses TRBV6-1 and TRBJ2-1; 9 bases are a match to TRBD1. There are 15 residues in the CDR3. Germline assignment: CDR1 MNHNS and CDR2 SASEGT. With 5 bases clipped from V and 6 bases from J, the junction kept 8 bases outside the gene matches. The CDR3 sequence: CASSRNRGQVNEQFF. CDR3 nucleotide sequence: TGTGCCAGCAGTAGGAACAGGGGGCAAGTCAATGAGCAGTTCTTC.

This clonotype occurred a few times. The chain has TRBV5-1 and TRBJ2-1, with D perhaps TRBD1 (6 bases). The V gene lost 0 bases and the J gene lost 7 bases, with 14 bases spanning the gap. CDR3 length: 15 amino acids. Looked up from germline, CDR1 is SGHRS and CDR2 is YFSETQ. This chain's CDR3 is CASSLGDTGKNEQFF. CDR3 sequence (DNA): TGCGCCAGCAGCTTGGGGGACACAGGGAAGAATGAGCAGTTCTTC.

This clonotype was seen repeatedly, ten times or more. CDR3 sequence (DNA): TGCGCCAGCAGCCGACTCAGGGACGGGGGCACTGAAGCTTTCTTT. This sequence encodes CASSRLRDGGTEAFF. The V gene is TRBV4-1, the J gene TRBJ1-1, with D tentatively TRBD1 (5 bases). CDR1 MGHRA and CDR2 YSYEKL come from the germline V gene. CDR3 length: 15 residues. Trimming took 4 bases from V and 4 from J, leaving 16 bases between them.

In its sample, this clonotype was seen many times. The chain is built from TRBV4-1 and TRBJ2-3; 7 bases fit TRBD2. The ends lost 0 bases at V and 0 bases at J; junction bases unmatched: 0. Germline V lookup: CDR1 MGHRA, CDR2 YSYEKL. The CDR3 is 15 residues long. CDR3 DNA: TGCGCCAGCAGCCAAGACGGGAGGAGCACAGATACGCAGTATTTT. Translation: CASSQDGRSTDTQYF.

This clonotype is medium-sized. The gene calls are TRBV6-1 and TRBJ2-7; TRBD2 is a possible D gene (6 bases). This CDR3 spans 14 amino acids. V lost 5 bases, J lost 3 bases, and 14 bases lay in between. Germline CDR1 and CDR2: MNHNS and SASEGT. CDR3 coding DNA: TGTGCCAGCAGTACGACCGGGACTCTCTACGAGCAGTACTTC. It codes for CASSTTGTLYEQYF.

Turning to this clonotype: One end of the junction varies from germline; a read error may be responsible. The chain combines TRBV19 with TRBJ2-3; possible D gene TRBD1, 6 bases. Germline-derived CDR1 and CDR2 are LNHDA and SQIVND (reference sequence). The CDR3 is 14 residues long. This CDR3 reads CASMRGLGTDKQYF. DNA for the CDR3: TGTGCCAGTATGAGGGGGTTAGGCACAGATAAGCAGTATTTT.

This clonotype showed up just a few times. The chain joins TRBV29-1 to TRBJ2-5, with D perhaps TRBD1 (6 bases). Looked up from germline, CDR1 is SQVTM and CDR2 is ANQGSEA. This CDR3 spans 13 amino acids. The V end lost 8 bases, the J end lost 1 base, and 14 bases lay between the germline ends. CDR3 sequence reads: CSSRGQLQETQYF. CDR3 DNA sequence: TGCAGCTCTCGCGGACAGCTCCAAGAGACCCAGTACTTC.

The sample holds many counts of this clonotype. The V and J genes are TRBV7-9 and TRBJ2-5, with D hard to call. In germline, CDR1 is SEHNR, CDR2 FQNEAQ (reference sequence). The germline V and J ends were trimmed by 4 bases and 5 bases, with 2 bases remaining between them. The CDR3 has 10 amino acids. The CDR3 nucleotides read TGTGCCAGCAGCTGGGAGACCCAGTACTTC. This translates into CASSWETQYF.

In this sample, this clonotype turned up many times. The rearrangement joins TRBV7-8 to TRBJ2-1; TRBD2 matches at 11 bases. This CDR3 is 17 amino acids long. The trim removed 5 bases at V and 8 bases at J, leaving 14 bases unmatched. Germline-derived CDR1 and CDR2 are SGHVS and FQNEAQ. The CDR3 loop is CASSLRLAGSVGDEQFF. The CDR3 DNA sequence: TGTGCCAGCAGCCTCCGACTAGCGGGATCGGTTGGGGATGAGCAGTTCTTC.

Note on this clonotype: This may come from a read error, since a much larger clone is one base off. The chain couples TRBV18 to TRBJ2-7; D tentatively fits TRBD1 or TRBD2 (7 bases each). The germline CDR1 and CDR2 sequences are KGHSH and LQKENI. This CDR3 region has 14 residues. CDR3 DNA: TGTGCCAGCTCACAGCGACAGGGAGGGAACGAGCGGTACTTC. Translating gives CASSQRQGGNERYF. Full variable domain (missing parts from reference TRBV18 and TRBJ2-7): NAGVMQNPRHLVRRRGQEARLRCSPMKGHSHVYWYRQLPEEGLKFMVYLQKENIIDESGMPKERFSAEFPKEGPSILRIQQVVRGDSAAYFCASSQRQGGNERYFGPGTRLTVT.

The V gene is TRBV6-2 or TRBV6-3, the J gene TRBJ2-7; D not resolved. The length of the CDR3 is 17 residues. Trimming left V 4 bases short and J 4 bases short, with 23 bases between. Germline V gives CDR1 MNHEY, CDR2 SVGEGT. The CDR3 loop reads CASSFSPFGVQLYEQYF. In nucleotides, the CDR3 is TGTGCCAGCAGTTTTTCCCCTTTTGGCGTTCAATTATACGAGCAGTACTTC.

This clonotype occurred many times. V usage is TRBV7-2 and J usage is TRBJ2-3; 9 nucleotides match TRBD2. Trimming removed 1 base from V and 5 bases from J; junction bases left unmatched: 10. Looked up from germline, CDR1 is SGHTA and CDR2 is FQGNSA. The CDR3 runs to 17 residues. The CDR3 reads CASSLGSSGTFGDTQYF. The CDR3 coding sequence is TGTGCCAGCAGCTTAGGGTCTAGCGGGACCTTCGGAGATACGCAGTATTTT. Full variable domain (rest looked up from reference TRBV7-2 and TRBJ2-3): GAGVSQSPSNKVTEKGKDVELRCDPISGHTALYWYRQSLGQGLEFLIYFQGNSAPDKSGLPSDRFSAERTGGSVSTLTIQRTQQEDSAVYLCASSLGSSGTFGDTQYFGPGTRLTVL.

This clonotype was observed a handful of times. The chain couples TRBV2 to TRBJ1-2; D is perhaps TRBD1 (5 bases). Germline V gives CDR1 SNHLY, CDR2 FYNNEI. V lost 4 bases and J 4 bases, leaving 13 bases between the germline ends. The CDR3 has 14 residues. The CDR3 DNA reads as TGTGCCAGCAGTGTCAGAGGGGAGAGCTATGGCTACACCTTC. Protein: CASSVRGESYGYTF.

This clonotype has at least ten counts. The V call is TRBV7-8, the J call TRBJ2-1; 10 nucleotides line up with TRBD2. Per germline, CDR1 SGHVS and CDR2 FQNEAQ. V shed 5 bases, J shed 8 bases, and the junction held 12 bases outside the gene matches. This CDR3 spans 16 amino acids. The CDR3 spells CASSPHLAGVSYEQFF. The CDR3, as DNA: TGTGCCAGCAGCCCCCACCTAGCGGGAGTGAGCTATGAGCAGTTCTTC.

This clonotype has a count of ten or more. The CDR3: CSVSSAFSGNTIYF. The DNA of the CDR3 is TGCAGCGTCTCTTCAGCCTTCTCTGGAAACACCATATATTTT. V and J are TRBV29-1 and TRBJ1-3; D gene unclear. The germline V gene encodes CDR1 SQVTM and CDR2 ANQGSEA. Trimming took off 6 bases at V and 0 bases at J, with 12 bases between the two ends. This CDR3 is 14 amino acids long.

This clonotype was seen many times. The chain carries TRBV6-1 and TRBJ2-7; D remains unclear. Trimming left V 7 bases short and J 6 bases short, with 16 bases between. CDR3 length: 13 residues. The V gene's germline CDR1 is MNHNS and CDR2 SASEGT. This CDR3 is CASTPAPHGEQYF. The CDR3 coding sequence is TGTGCCAGCACCCCAGCCCCCCACGGCGAGCAGTACTTC.

CDR3 sequence (DNA): TGTGCCTGGAGCAGGGTCCGATTGGAAAAACTGTTTTTT. Protein sequence: CAWSRVRLEKLFF. The V gene is TRBV30, the J gene TRBJ1-4; perhaps TRBD1 as D (5 bases). V dropped 3 bases and J dropped 8 bases, with 13 bases sitting between them. The V gene's germline CDR1 is GTSNPN and CDR2 SVGIG (reference sequence). CDR3 size: 13 residues. The whole variable domain, remainder taken from reference TRBV30 and TRBJ1-4, is SQTIHQWPATLVQPVGSPLSLECTVEGTSNPNLYWYRQAAGRGLQLLFYSVGIGQISSEVPQNLSASRPQDRQFILSSKKLLLSDSGFYLCAWSRVRLEKLFFGSGTQLSVL.

This clonotype was found many times. The V call is TRBV7-8, the J call TRBJ2-5; perhaps TRBD2 as D (5 bases). The CDR3 extends over 16 amino acids. Trimming cost V 5 bases and J 1 base, with 17 bases left between them. The germline CDR1 and CDR2 sequences are SGHVS and FQNEAQ. Written as DNA, the CDR3 is TGTGCCAGCAGCCCCTGGACGGGGAAGGTCCAAGAGACCCAGTACTTC. Protein sequence: CASSPWTGKVQETQYF.

The chain couples TRBV11-3 to TRBJ2-3, with TRBD2 as a possible D gene (5 bases). The germline V and J ends were trimmed by 7 bases and 8 bases, with 25 bases remaining between them. The germline V gene encodes CDR1 SGHNT and CDR2 YENEEA. The CDR3 is made up of 16 amino acids. The CDR3 is CASTLDGEHPSSTQYF. In DNA, the CDR3 is TGTGCCAGCACCCTAGACGGGGAACATCCCTCGAGTACGCAGTATTTT.

With regard to this clonotype: The junction differs from germline at one of its ends, possibly a read error. This rearrangement joins TRBV27 to TRBJ1-2; TRBD1 aligns across 10 bases. The CDR3 totals 13 residues. CDR1 and CDR2 from the germline V gene are MNHEY and SMNVEV (reference sequence). Here the CDR3 DNA reads TGTGTCAGCAAAGGGACAGGGGCTGGTGGCTACACCTTC. Translation gives CVSKGTGAGGYTF.

This clonotype was recorded at least ten times. V usage is TRBV20-1 and J usage is TRBJ1-5; perhaps TRBD1 as D (6 bases). The germline V gene has CDR1 DFQATT and CDR2 SNEGSKA (reference sequence). This CDR3 region has 16 residues. Trimming removed 1 base from V and 6 bases from J, with 19 bases in between. CDR3 loop: CSARVESGVRSQPQHF. As DNA, the CDR3 is TGCAGTGCTAGAGTAGAGTCAGGGGTACGATCTCAGCCCCAGCATTTT.

This clonotype was counted ten times or more. The chain joins TRBV10-3 to TRBJ1-1; the match to TRBD1 covers 8 bases. Per germline, CDR1 ENHRY and CDR2 SYGVKD. Losses at the gene ends were 5 bases for V and 1 base for J; bases not matched to a gene: 6. CDR3 length equals 15 residues. The CDR3 DNA is TGTGCCATCAGTCCAGGGGGCAGCCCGAACACTGAAGCTTTCTTT. Its protein is CAISPGGSPNTEAFF.

This clonotype has ten or more counts. The V call is TRBV2, the J call TRBJ1-4; D is possibly TRBD1 (5 bases). Trimming removed 7 bases at V and 3 bases at J, with 9 bases between. The germline CDR1 and CDR2 sequences are SNHLY and FYNNEI. This CDR3 is built from 13 residues. The CDR3 sequence: CASTGPSNEKLFF. The CDR3, as DNA: TGTGCCAGCACGGGACCCTCTAATGAAAAACTGTTTTTT. Full variable domain (missing parts from reference TRBV2 and TRBJ1-4): EPEVTQTPSHQVTQMGQEVILRCVPISNHLYFYWYRQILGQKVEFLVSFYNNEISEKSEIFDDQFSVERPDGSNFTLKIRSTKLEDSAMYFCASTGPSNEKLFFGSGTQLSVL.

This clonotype was seen ten or more times. A junction end diverges from the germline sequence, so it may reflect a read error. CDR3 protein: CASSLGGGSYEQYF. The CDR3 region has the DNA TGTGCCAGCAGTTTAGGGGGGGGCTCCTACGAGCAGTACTTC. J is TRBJ2-7 and V is TRBV11-2; D possibly corresponds to TRBD2 (7 bases). The CDR3 runs to 14 residues. Germline CDR1 SGHAT, CDR2 FQNNGV.

This clonotype was observed a single time. The genes are TRBV7-7 and TRBJ2-1; D gene uncertain. This CDR3 region has 15 residues. CDR1 is SSHAT, CDR2 FNYEAQ, per germline (reference sequence). With 5 bases removed from V and 6 bases from J, the gap between germline ends came to 17 bases. DNA of the CDR3: TGTGCCAGCAGCCCCCTTAGGAGTCTCTCCAATGAGCAGTTCTTC. It codes for CASSPLRSLSNEQFF. Looking up the rest from reference TRBV7-7 and TRBJ2-1 gives the full variable domain: GAGVSQSPRYKVTKRGQDVTLRCDPISSHATLYWYQQALGQGPEFLTYFNYEAQPDKSGLPSDRFSAERPEGSISTLTIQRTEQRDSAMYRCASSPLRSLSNEQFFGPGTRLTVL.

The rearrangement joins TRBV20-1 to TRBJ1-1; 9 bases are shared with TRBD1. This CDR3 is built from 19 residues. Germline loops: CDR1 DFQATT, CDR2 SNEGSKA (reference sequence). Trimming at V came to 4 bases and at J to 0 bases, leaving 18 bases not matched to a gene. This chain's CDR3 is CSATGGTGTLNTMNTEAFF. The CDR3 DNA is TGCAGTGCTACCGGAGGGACAGGGACCCTGAACACCATGAACACTGAAGCTTTCTTT.

This clonotype was seen at least ten times. One end of the junction does not line up with germline, which may come from a read error. The chain carries TRBV5-1 and TRBJ1-3; D is unclear. Per the germline V gene, CDR1 is SGHRS and CDR2 is YFSETQ. The CDR3 covers 15 residues. The CDR3 protein is CASSFSGGSGNTIYF. The CDR3 DNA sequence: TGTGCCAGCAGCTTCTCAGGCGGCTCTGGAAACACCATATATTTT.

This clonotype was counted ten times or more. The V and J genes are TRBV20-1 and TRBJ2-5; D perhaps matches TRBD1 (6 bases). Germline V gene data show CDR1 as DFQATT and CDR2 as SNEGSKA (reference sequence). Trimming left V 0 bases short and J 11 bases short, with 16 bases between. This CDR3 has 13 amino acids. For the CDR3, the DNA is TGCAGTGCTAGAGATTCTGGACAGAGCACGCAGTACTTC. It is translated as CSARDSGQSTQYF.

Regarding this clonotype: At one end, the junction sequence differs from germline, possibly due to a read error. The gene calls are TRBV20-1 and TRBJ1-5; the D gene is possibly TRBD1 (5 bases). Germline V CDR1 and CDR2: DFQATT, SNEGSKA (reference sequence). The CDR3 is 14 amino acids. DNA for the CDR3: TGCAGTGCGAGAGAGGGAGGGGACTCTCAGCACCAGCATTTT. Translation gives CSAREGGDSQHQHF.

The sample holds many counts of this clonotype. This rearrangement joins TRBV2 to TRBJ1-1; D not resolved. The CDR3 is 13 residues long. Germline V gene sequence: CDR1 SNHLY, CDR2 FYNNEI. V was clipped by 6 bases and J by 1 base, with 9 bases between them. CDR3 region: CASSTLRNTEAFF. The CDR3 region has the DNA TGTGCCAGCAGCACACTTCGGAACACTGAAGCTTTCTTT.